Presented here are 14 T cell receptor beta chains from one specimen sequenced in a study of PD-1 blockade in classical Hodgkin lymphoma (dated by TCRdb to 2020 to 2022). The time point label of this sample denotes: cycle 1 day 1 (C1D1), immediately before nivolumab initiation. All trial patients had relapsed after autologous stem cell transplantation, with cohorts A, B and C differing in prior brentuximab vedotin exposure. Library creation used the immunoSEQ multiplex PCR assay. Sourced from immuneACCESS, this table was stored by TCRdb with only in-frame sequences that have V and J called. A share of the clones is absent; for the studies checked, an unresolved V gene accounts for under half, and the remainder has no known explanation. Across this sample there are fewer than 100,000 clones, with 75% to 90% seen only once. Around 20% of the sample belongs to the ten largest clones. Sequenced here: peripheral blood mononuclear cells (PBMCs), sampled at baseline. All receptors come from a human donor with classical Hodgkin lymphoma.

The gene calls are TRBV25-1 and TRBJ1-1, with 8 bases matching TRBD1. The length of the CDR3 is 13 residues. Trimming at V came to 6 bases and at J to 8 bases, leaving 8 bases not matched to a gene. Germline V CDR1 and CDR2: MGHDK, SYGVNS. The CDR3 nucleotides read TGTGCCAGCAGACGTGGACAGGGCAAAGAAGCTTTCTTT. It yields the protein CASRRGQGKEAFF.

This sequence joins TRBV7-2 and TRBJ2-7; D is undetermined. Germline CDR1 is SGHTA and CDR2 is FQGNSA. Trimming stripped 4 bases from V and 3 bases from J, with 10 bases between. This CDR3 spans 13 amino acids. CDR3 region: CASSSSRDYEQYF. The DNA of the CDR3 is TGTGCCAGCAGCTCTTCACGAGACTACGAGCAGTACTTC.

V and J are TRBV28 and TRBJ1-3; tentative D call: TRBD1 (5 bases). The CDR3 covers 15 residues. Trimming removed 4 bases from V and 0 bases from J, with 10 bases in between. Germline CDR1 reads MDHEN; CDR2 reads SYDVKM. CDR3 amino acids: CASSSDSNSGNTIYF. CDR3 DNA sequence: TGTGCCAGCAGTTCCGACAGCAACTCTGGAAACACCATATATTTT.

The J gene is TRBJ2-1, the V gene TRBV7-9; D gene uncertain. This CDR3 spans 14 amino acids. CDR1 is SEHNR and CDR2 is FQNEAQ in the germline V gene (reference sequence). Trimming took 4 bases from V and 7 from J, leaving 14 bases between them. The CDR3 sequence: CASSYVPPGNEQFF. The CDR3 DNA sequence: TGTGCCAGCAGCTATGTCCCGCCCGGGAATGAGCAGTTCTTC.

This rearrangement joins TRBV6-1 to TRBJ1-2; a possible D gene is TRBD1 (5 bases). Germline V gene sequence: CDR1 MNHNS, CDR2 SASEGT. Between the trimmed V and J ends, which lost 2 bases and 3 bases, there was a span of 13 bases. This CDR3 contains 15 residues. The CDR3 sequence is CASSERRAEDYGYTF. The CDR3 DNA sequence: TGTGCCAGCAGTGAACGCAGGGCTGAGGACTATGGCTACACCTTC.

Written as DNA, the CDR3 is TGCGCCAGCAGTGAGGGGGTAACGAATGAGCAGTTCTTC. This sequence encodes CASSEGVTNEQFF. The chain links TRBV10-1 to TRBJ2-1; D unclear. The germline CDR1 and CDR2 sequences are WNHNN and SYGVQD (reference sequence). This CDR3 spans 13 amino acids. Between the trimmed V and J ends, which lost 2 bases and 7 bases, there was a span of 9 bases.

This chain's CDR3 is CASSLVGVGETQYF. In DNA form, the CDR3 reads TGTGCCAGCAGCTTAGTCGGGGTAGGCGAGACCCAGTACTTC. The J gene is TRBJ2-5, the V gene TRBV7-9, with D perhaps TRBD2 (5 bases). The CDR3 is made up of 14 amino acids. Trimming removed 1 base at V and 5 bases at J, with 11 bases between. Germline loops: CDR1 SEHNR, CDR2 FQNEAQ (reference sequence).

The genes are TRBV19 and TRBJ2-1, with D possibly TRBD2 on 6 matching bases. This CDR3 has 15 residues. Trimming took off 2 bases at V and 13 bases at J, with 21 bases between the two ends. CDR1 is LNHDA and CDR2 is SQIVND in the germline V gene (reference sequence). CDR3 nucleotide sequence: TGTGCCAGTAGTATAACTTTGGGACTGTCCCAACCACAGTTCTTC. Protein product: CASSITLGLSQPQFF. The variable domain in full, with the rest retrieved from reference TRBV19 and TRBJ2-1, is DGGITQSPKYLFRKEGQNVTLSCEQNLNHDAMYWYRQDPGQGLRLIYYSQIVNDFQKGDIAEGYSVSREKKESFPLTVTSAQKNPTAFYLCASSITLGLSQPQFFGPGTRLTVL.

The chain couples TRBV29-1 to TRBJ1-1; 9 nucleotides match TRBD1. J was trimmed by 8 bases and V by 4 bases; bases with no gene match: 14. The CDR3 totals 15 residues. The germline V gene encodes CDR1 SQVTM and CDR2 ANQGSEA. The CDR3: CSVGRTGALGGEAFF. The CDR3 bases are TGCAGCGTTGGCCGGACAGGGGCGCTTGGGGGGGAAGCTTTCTTT.

In DNA form, the CDR3 reads TGTGCCAGCAGCTTAGTCCTGTCGGGGGAACACGAGCAGTACTTC. It encodes CASSLVLSGEHEQYF. V and J are TRBV7-6 and TRBJ2-7; TRBD2 might be the D (6 bases). Trimming left V 1 base short and J 5 bases short, with 15 bases between. The CDR3 covers 15 residues. Germline V gene data show CDR1 as SGHVS and CDR2 as FNYEAQ. Filled out from reference TRBV7-6 and TRBJ2-7, the complete variable domain reads GAGVSQSPRYKVTKRGQDVALRCDPISGHVSLYWYRQALGQGPEFLTYFNYEAQQDKSGLPNDRFSAERPEGSISTLTIQRTEQRDSAMYRCASSLVLSGEHEQYFGPGTRLTVT.

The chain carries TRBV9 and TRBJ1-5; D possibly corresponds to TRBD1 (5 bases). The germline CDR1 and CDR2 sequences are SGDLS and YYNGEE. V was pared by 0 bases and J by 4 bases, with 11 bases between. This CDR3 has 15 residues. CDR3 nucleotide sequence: TGTGCCAGCAGCGTAGATTCGACAGCAAATCAGCCCCAGCATTTT. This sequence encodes CASSVDSTANQPQHF. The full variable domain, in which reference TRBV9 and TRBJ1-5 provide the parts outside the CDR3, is DSGVTQTPKHLITATGQRVTLRCSPRSGDLSVYWYQQSLDQGLQFLIQYYNGEERAKGNILERFSAQQFPDLHSELNLSSLELGDSALYFCASSVDSTANQPQHFGDGTRLSIL.

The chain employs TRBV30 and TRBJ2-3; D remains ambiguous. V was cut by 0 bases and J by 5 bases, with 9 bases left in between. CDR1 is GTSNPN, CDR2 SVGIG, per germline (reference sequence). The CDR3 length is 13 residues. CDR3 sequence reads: CAWSVLYVDTQYF. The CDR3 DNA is TGTGCCTGGAGTGTACTTTATGTAGATACGCAGTATTTT.

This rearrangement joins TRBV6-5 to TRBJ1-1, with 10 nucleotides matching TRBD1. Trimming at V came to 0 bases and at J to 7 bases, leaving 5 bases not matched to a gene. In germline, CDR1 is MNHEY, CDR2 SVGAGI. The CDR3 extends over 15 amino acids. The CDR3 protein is CASSYSRRTGGEAFF. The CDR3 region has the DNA TGTGCCAGCAGTTACTCCCGTCGGACAGGGGGTGAAGCTTTCTTT.

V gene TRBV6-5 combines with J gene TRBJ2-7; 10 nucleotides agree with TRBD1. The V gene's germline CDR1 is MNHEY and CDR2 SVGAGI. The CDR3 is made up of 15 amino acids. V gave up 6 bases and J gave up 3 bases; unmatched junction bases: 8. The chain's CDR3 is CASSAPGQGVYEQYF. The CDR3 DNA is TGTGCCAGCAGCGCACCAGGACAGGGGGTCTACGAGCAGTACTTC.